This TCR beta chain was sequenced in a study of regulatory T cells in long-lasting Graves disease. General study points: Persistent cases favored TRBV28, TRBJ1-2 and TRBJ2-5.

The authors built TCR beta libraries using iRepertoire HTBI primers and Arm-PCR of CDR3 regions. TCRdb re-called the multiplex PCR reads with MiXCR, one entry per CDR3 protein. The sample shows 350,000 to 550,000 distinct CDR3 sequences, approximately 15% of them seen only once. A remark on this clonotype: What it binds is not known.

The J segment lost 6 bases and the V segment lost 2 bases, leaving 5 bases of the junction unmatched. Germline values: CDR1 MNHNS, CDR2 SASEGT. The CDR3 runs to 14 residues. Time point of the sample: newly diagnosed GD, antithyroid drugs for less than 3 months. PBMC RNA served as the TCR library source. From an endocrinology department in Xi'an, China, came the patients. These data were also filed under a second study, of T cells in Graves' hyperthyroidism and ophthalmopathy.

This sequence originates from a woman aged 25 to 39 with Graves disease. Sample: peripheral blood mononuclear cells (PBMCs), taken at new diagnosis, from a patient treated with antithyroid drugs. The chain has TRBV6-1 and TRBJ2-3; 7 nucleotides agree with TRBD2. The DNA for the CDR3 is TGTGCCAGCAGTGAAAGGACTAGTGTGGATACGCAGTATTTT. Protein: CASSERTSVDTQYF.